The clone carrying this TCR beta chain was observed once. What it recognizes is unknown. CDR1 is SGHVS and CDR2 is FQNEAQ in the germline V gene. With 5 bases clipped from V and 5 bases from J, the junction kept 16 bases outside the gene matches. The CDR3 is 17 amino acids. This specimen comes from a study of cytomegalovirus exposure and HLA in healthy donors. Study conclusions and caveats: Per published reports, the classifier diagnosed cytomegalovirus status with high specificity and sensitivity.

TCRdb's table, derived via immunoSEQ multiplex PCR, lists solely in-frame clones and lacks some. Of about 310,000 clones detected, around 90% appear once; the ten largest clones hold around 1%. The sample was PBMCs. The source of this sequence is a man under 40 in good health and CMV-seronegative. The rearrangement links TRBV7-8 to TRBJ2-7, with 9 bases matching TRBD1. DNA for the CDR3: TGTGCCAGCAGCCTTAGTGTCACCGGGACAGGGAGTCACGAGCAGTACTTC. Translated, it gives CASSLSVTGTGSHEQYF.